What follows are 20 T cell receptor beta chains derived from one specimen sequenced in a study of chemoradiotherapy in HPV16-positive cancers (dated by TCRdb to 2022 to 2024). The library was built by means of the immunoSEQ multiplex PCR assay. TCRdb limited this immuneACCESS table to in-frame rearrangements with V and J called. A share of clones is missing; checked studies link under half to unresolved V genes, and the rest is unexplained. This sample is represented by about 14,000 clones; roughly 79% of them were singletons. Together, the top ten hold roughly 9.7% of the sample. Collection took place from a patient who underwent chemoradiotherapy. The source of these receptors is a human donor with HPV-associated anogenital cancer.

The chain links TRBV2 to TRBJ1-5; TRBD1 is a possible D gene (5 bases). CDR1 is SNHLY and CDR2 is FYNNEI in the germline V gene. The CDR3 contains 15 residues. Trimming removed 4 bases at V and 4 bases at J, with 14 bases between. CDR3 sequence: CASSVSGGPNQPQHF. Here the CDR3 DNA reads TGTGCCAGCAGTGTTTCGGGGGGTCCTAATCAGCCCCAGCATTTT. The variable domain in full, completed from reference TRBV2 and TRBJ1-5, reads EPEVTQTPSHQVTQMGQEVILRCVPISNHLYFYWYRQILGQKVEFLVSFYNNEISEKSEIFDDQFSVERPDGSNFTLKIRSTKLEDSAMYFCASSVSGGPNQPQHFGDGTRLSIL.

DNA for the CDR3: TGTGCCGGAAGCCAACCCGGAGGGGACACCGGGGAGCTGTTTTTT. Its protein is CAGSQPGGDTGELFF. J is TRBJ2-2 and V is TRBV7-8, with a weak D call TRBD2 (6 bases). This CDR3 region has 15 residues. Germline loops: CDR1 SGHVS, CDR2 FQNEAQ. V was trimmed by 11 bases and J by 3 bases, leaving 19 bases between them.

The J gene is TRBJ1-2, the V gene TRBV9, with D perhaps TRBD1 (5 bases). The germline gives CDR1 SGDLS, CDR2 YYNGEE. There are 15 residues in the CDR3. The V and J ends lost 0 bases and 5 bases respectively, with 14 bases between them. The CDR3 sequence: CASSVGPGMNYGYTF. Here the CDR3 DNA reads TGTGCCAGCAGCGTAGGTCCAGGGATGAATTATGGCTACACCTTC.

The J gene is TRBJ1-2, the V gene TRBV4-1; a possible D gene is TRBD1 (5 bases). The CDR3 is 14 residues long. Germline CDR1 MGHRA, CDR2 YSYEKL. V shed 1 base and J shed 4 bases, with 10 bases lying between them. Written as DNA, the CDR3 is TGCGCCAGCAGCCAAGTGCAGGGAACCTATGGCTACACCTTC. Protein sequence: CASSQVQGTYGYTF.

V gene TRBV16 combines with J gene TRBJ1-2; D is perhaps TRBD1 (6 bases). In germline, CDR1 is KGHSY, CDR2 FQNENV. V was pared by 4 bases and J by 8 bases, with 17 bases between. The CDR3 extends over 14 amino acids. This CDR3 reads CASSLSRGVSGYTF. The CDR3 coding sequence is TGTGCCAGCAGCCTATCTAGGGGGGTGTCCGGCTACACCTTC.

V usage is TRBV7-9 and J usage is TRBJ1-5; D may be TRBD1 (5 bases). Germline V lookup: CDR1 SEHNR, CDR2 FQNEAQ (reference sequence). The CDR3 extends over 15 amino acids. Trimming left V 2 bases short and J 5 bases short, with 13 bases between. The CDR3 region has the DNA TGTGCCAGCAGCTTATTAAGCGGGGCCGATCAGCCCCAGCATTTT. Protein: CASSLLSGADQPQHF.

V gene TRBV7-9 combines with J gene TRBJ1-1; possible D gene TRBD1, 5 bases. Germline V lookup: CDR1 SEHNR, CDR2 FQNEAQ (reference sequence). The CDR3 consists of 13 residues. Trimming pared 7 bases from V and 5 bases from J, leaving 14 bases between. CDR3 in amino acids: CASNRIGGTEAFF. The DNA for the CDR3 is TGTGCCAGCAACCGGATCGGGGGGACTGAAGCTTTCTTT.

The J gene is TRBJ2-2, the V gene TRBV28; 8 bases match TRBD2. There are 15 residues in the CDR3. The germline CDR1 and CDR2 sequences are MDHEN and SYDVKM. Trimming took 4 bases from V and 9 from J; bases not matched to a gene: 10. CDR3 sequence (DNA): TGTGCCAGCAGTTCGGCCTCGAGCGGGAGCCGGGAGCTGTTTTTT. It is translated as CASSSASSGSRELFF.

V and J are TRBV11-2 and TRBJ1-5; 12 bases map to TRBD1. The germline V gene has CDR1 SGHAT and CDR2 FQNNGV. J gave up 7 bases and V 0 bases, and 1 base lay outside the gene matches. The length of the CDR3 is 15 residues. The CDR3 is CASSLEGTGGQPQHF. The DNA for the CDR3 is TGTGCCAGCAGCTTAGAGGGGACAGGGGGCCAGCCCCAGCATTTT.

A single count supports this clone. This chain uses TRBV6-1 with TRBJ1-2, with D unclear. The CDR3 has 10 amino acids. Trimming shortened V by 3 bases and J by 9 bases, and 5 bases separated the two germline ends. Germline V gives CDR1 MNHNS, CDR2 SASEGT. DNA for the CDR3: TGTGCCAGCAGTGACACGAGCTACACCTTC. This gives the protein CASSDTSYTF.

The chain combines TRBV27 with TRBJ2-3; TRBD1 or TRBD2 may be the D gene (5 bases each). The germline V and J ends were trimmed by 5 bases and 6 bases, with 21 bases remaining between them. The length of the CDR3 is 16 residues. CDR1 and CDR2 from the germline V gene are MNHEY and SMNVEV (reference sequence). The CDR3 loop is CASSLGTTVTWDTQYF. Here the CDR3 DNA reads TGTGCCAGCAGTCTCGGGACCACCGTTACGTGGGATACGCAGTATTTT.

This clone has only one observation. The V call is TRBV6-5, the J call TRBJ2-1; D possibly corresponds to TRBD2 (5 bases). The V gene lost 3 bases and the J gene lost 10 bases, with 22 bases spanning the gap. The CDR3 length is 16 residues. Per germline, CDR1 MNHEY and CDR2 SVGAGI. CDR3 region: CASSYLPGLSLGEQFF. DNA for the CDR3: TGTGCCAGCAGTTATTTACCAGGACTCTCCCTGGGGGAGCAGTTCTTC.

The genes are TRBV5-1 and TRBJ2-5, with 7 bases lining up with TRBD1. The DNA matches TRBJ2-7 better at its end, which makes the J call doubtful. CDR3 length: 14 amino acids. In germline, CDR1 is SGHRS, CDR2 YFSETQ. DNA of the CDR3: TGCGCCAGCAGCCCCCAATCACAGGGGAACGAGCAGTACTTC. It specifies CASSPQSQGNEQYF.

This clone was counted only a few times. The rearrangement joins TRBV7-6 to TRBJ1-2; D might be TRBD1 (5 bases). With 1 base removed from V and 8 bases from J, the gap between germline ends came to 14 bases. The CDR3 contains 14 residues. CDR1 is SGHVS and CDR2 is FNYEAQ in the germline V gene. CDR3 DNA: TGTGCCAGCAGCTTAGACGAAGGGGTGGGCGGCTACACCTTC. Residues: CASSLDEGVGGYTF. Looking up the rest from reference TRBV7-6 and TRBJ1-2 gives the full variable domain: GAGVSQSPRYKVTKRGQDVALRCDPISGHVSLYWYRQALGQGPEFLTYFNYEAQQDKSGLPNDRFSAERPEGSISTLTIQRTEQRDSAMYRCASSLDEGVGGYTFGSGTRLTVV.

Here the CDR3 DNA reads TGTGCCAGCCGTACTGGGACTAGCGGCAACAATGAGCAGTTCTTC. It translates to CASRTGTSGNNEQFF. The chain combines TRBV5-4 with TRBJ2-1; TRBD2 agrees at 11 bases. Germline values: CDR1 SGHNT, CDR2 YYREEE (reference sequence). The CDR3 extends over 15 amino acids. V dropped 7 bases and J dropped 5; count of bases not matched to a gene: 8.

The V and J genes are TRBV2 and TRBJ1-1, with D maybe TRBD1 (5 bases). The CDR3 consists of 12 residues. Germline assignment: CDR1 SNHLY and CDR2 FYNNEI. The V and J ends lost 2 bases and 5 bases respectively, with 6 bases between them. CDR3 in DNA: TGTGCCAGCAGTGAATGGGGGACTGAAGCTTTCTTT. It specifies CASSEWGTEAFF.

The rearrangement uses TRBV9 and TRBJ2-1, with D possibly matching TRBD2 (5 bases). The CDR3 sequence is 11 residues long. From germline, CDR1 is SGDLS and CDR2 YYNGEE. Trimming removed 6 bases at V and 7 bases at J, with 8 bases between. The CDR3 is CASTSGNEQFF. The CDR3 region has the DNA TGTGCCAGCACCTCGGGGAATGAGCAGTTCTTC.

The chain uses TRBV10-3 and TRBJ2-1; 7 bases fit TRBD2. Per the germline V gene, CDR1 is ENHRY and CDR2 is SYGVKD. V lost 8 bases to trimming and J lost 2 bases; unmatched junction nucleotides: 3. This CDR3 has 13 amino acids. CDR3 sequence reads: CAISSGPYNEQFF. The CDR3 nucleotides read TGTGCCATCTCTAGCGGCCCCTACAATGAGCAGTTCTTC.

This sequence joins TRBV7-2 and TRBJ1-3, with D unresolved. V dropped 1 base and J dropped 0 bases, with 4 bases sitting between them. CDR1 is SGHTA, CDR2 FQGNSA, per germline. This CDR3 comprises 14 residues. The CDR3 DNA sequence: TGTGCCAGCAGCTTAGGGGGCTCTGGAAACACCATATATTTT. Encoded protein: CASSLGGSGNTIYF.

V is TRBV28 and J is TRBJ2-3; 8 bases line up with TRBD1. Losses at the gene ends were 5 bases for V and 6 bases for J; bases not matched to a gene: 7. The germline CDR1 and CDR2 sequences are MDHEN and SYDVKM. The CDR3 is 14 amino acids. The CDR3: CASSPTGEPDTQYF. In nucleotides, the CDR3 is TGTGCCAGCAGTCCGACAGGGGAACCGGATACGCAGTATTTT.